Detailed here is one T cell receptor beta chain. Its antigen is undetermined. These data originate in a study of T cell responses to AZD1222 COVID-19 vaccine. Study conclusions and caveats: Unmutated variant regions are reportedly the target of nearly half of TCRs that are spike-specific. White British donors predominated, females outnumbered males, and clonal diversity was possibly underestimated.

Per germline, CDR1 MNHNY and CDR2 SVGAGI (reference sequence). This CDR3 has 16 residues. J was trimmed by 5 bases and V by 8 bases; bases with no gene match: 15. TCRdb keeps only in-frame clones here, not all; method: immunoSEQ multiplex PCR. The top ten clones hold 1.4% to 1.5% of a sample with 120,000 to 150,000 clones, about 91% of them seen once. The rearrangement joins TRBV6-6 to TRBJ2-3, with 8 bases matching TRBD2. The TCR comes from an adult in good health. Material: peripheral blood, obtained on day 0 of AZD1222 vaccination. The chain's CDR3 is CASRWAAGGGGDTQYF. The CDR3 bases are TGTGCCAGCCGGTGGGCCGCGGGAGGCGGGGGAGATACGCAGTATTTT.